These T cell receptor beta chains were read from a single sample in a study of T cell responses to AZD1222 COVID-19 vaccine. Sequencing used immunoSEQ multiplex PCR; TCRdb keeps in-frame clones, though not all of them. The sample records almost 65,000 clones, roughly 84% being singletons. This sample comprised peripheral blood, obtained on day 0 of AZD1222 vaccination. The receptor set was obtained from an adult in good health. Both conserved end residues are trimmed from each CDR3. Clone size appears in some rows only: once, few, many, or a class for an expanded clone.

cdr3_aa	cdr3_length	clone_size	v_call
ASGRGSSYNEQF	12	-	TRBV6-5
ASSQDTDMFEEQF	13	-	TRBV4-3
ASSYDSLTVEY	11	-	TRBV6-5
ASSFIQTGQVTYEQY	15	-	TRBV7-8
AISRDEAYNEQF	12	-	TRBV10-3
ASSSLTGRNTEAF	13	few	TRBV5-1
ASSLWGGNEQF	11	-	TRBV5-8
ASSHPIQGSSSYNEQF	16	-	TRBV4-1
ASSPAGGSRYGYT	13	-	TRBV6-5
ASSERRGGYNEQF	13	-	TRBV6-1
ASSTYRGRWAEAF	13	-	TRBV7-8
ATRGDANYGYT	11	-	TRBV12-3/TRBV12-4
ASSLLSRGSAEAF	13	once	TRBV5-1
ASSLSEHGYT	10	-	TRBV12-3/TRBV12-4
ASSPSGTQIGEQY	13	-	TRBV18
ASSIDLQGIGGYT	13	few	TRBV19